Sequencing of this TCR beta chain was carried out in a study of T-cell memory formation after mild COVID-19. Using its own MiXCR run on the 5' RACE reads, TCRdb lists one record per CDR3 protein. The sample has about 430,000 distinct CDR3 sequences; approximately 24% are singletons. This CDR3 has 11 residues. Germline V lookup: CDR1 MNHEY, CDR2 SMNVEV (reference sequence). As regards this clonotype: One end of the junction varies from germline; a read error may be responsible.

V usage is TRBV27 and J usage is TRBJ1-6; D possibly corresponds to TRBD1 (5 bases). This TCR derives from an adult woman who had mild COVID-19 (a few samples of this study predate the infection). Cell type and time point are not known. The source material was PBMCs or a T cell subset sorted from them (not recorded which). The chain's CDR3 is CASRLGESLHF. Here the CDR3 DNA reads TGTGCCAGCCGTTTAGGGGAATCCCTCCACTTT.